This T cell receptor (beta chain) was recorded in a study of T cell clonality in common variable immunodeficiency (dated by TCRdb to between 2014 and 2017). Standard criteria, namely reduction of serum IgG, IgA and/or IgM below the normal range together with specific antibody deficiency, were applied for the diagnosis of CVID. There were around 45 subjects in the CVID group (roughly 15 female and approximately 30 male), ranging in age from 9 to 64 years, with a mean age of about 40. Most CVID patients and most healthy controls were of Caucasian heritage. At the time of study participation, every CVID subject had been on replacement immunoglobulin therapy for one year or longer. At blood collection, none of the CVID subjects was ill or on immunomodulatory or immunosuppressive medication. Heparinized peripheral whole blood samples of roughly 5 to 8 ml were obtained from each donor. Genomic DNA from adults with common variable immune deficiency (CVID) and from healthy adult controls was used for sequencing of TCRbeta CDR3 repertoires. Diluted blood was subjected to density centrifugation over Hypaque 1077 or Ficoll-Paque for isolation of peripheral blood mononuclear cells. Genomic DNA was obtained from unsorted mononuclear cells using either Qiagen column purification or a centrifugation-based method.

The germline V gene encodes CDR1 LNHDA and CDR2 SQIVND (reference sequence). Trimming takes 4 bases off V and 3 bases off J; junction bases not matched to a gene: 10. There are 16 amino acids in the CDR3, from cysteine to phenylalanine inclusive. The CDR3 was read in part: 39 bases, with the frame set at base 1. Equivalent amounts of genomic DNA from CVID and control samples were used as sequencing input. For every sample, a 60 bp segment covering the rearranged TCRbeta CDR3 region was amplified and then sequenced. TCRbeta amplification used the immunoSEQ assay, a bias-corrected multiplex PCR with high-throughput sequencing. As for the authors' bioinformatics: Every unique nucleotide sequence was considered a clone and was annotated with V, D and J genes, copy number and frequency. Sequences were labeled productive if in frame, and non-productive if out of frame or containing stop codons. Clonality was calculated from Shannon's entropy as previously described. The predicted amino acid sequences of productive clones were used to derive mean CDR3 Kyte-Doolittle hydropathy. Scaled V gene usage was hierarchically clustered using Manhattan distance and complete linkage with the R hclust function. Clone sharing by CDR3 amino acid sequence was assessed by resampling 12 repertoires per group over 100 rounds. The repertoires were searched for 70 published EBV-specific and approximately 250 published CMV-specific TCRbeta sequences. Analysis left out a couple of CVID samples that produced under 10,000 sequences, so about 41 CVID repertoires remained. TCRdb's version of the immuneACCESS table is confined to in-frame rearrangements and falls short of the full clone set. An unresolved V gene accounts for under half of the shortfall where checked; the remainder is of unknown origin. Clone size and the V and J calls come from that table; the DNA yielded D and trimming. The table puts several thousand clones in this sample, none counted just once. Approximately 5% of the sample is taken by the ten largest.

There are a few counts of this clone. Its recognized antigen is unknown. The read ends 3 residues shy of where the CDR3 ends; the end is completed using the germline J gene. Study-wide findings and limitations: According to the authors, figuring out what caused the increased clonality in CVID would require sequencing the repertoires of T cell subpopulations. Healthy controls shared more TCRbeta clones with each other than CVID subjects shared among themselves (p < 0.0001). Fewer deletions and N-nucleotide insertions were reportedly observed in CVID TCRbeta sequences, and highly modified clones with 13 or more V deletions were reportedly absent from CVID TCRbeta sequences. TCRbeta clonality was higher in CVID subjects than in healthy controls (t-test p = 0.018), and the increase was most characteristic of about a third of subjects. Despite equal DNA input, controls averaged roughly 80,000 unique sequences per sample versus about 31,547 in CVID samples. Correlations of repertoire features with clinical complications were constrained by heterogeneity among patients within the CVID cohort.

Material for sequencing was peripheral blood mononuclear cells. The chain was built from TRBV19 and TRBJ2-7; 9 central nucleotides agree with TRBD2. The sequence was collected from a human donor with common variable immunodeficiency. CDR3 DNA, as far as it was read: TGTGCCAGTAGTAGGACATGGACTAGCGTGAACTACGAG. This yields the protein CASSRTWTSVNYE. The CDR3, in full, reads CASSRTWTSVNYEQYF.